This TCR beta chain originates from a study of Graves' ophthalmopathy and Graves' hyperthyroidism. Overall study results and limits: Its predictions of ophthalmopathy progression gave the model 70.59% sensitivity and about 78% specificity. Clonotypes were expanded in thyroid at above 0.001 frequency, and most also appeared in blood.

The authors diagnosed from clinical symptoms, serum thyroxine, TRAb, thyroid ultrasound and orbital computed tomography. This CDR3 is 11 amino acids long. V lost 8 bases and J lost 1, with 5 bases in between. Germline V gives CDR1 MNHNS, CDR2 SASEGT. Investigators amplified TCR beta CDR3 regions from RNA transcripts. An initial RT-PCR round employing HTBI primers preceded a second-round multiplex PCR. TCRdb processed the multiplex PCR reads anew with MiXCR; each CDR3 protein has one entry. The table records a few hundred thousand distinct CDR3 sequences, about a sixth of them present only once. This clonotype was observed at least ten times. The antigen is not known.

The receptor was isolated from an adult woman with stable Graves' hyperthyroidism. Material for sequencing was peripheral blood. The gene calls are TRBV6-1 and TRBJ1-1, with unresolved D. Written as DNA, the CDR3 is TGTGCCAGCGAGGGGAACACTGAAGCTTTCTTT. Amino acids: CASEGNTEAFF.